Included here is one T cell receptor beta chain sequence, with context. The method was immunoSEQ multiplex PCR; TCRdb's version includes in-frame clones alone and lacks a portion of them. The data show about 110,000 clones, about 85% seen once. The data were taken from a study of blood T cell repertoires in COVID-19. The TCR sequence derives from a man in his forties with acute or convalescent COVID-19. The sequencing input was peripheral blood.

The CDR3 DNA follows: TGTGCCAGCAGTGAAGCGCGGGAGGGATCACCCCTCCACTTT. The encoded protein is CASSEAREGSPLHF. This chain uses TRBV2 with TRBJ1-6; no reliable D call. V was trimmed by 0 bases and J by 10 bases, leaving 10 bases between them. CDR3 length: 14 residues. The V gene's germline CDR1 is SNHLY and CDR2 FYNNEI.